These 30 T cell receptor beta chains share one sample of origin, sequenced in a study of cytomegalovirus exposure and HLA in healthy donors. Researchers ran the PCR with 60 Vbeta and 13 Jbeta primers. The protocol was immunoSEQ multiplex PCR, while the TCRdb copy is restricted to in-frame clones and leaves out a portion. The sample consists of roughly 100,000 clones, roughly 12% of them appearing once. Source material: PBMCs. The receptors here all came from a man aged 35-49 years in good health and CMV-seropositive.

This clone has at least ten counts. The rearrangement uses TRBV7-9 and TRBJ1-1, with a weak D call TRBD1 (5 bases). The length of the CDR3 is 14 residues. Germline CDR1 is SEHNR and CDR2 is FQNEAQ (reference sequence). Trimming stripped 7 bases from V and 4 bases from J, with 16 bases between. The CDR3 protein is CASTVEGRSTEAFF. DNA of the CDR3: TGTGCCAGCACCGTGGAGGGACGGAGCACTGAAGCTTTCTTT.

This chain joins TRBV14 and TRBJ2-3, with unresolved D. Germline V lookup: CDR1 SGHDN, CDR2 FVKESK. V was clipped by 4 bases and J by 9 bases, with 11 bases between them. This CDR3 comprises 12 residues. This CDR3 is CASSPSRLTQYF. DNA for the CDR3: TGTGCCAGCAGCCCGAGCAGGCTCACGCAGTATTTT.

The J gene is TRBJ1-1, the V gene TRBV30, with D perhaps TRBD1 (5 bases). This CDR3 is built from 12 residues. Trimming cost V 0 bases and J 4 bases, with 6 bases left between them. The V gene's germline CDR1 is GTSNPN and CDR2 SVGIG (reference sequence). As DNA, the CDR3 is TGTGCCTGGAGTGTAAGGGGCACTGAAGCTTTCTTT. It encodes CAWSVRGTEAFF.

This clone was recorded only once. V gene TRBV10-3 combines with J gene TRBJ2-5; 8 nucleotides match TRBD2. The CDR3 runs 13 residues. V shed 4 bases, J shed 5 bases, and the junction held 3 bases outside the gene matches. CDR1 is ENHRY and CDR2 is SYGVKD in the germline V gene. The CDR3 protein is CAISAGGKETQYF. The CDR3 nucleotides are TGTGCCATCAGTGCGGGAGGGAAGGAGACCCAGTACTTC.

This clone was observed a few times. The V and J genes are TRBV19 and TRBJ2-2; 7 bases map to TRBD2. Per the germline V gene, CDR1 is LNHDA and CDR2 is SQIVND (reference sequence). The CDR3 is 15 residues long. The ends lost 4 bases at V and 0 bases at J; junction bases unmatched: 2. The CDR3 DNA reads TGTGCCAGTAGTAGCGGGAGCACGAACACCGGGGAGCTGTTTTTT. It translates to CASSSGSTNTGELFF.

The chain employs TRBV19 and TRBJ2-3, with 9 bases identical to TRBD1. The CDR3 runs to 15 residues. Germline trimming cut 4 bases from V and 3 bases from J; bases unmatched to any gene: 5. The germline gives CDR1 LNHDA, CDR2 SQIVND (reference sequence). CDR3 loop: CASSTTDRGTDTQYF. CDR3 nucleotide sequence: TGTGCCAGTAGTACCACGGACAGGGGAACAGATACGCAGTATTTT.

CDR3 in amino acids: CASSFPLRELKFF. The CDR3 DNA is TGTGCCAGCAGTTTCCCCCTGCGGGAGTTGAAATTCTTC. This chain connects TRBV6-6 to TRBJ2-1; 7 nucleotides line up with TRBD2. This CDR3 is 13 amino acids long. Germline V gene sequence: CDR1 MNHNY, CDR2 SVGAGI (reference sequence). Trimming removed 4 bases from V and 16 bases from J; junction bases left unmatched: 13.

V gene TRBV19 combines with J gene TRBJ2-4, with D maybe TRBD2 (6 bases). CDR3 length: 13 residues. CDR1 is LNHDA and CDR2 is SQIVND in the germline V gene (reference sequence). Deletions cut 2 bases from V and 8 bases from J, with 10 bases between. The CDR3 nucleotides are TGTGCCAGTAGTATAAGGGGAGGAGACATTCAGTACTTC. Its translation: CASSIRGGDIQYF.

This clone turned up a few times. The CDR3 DNA reads TGTGCCAGCAGTTTTATCCCACAGGGTGGAACCGGGGAGCTGTTTTTT. Its translation is CASSFIPQGGTGELFF. The V and J genes are TRBV27 and TRBJ2-2; possibly TRBD1 for D (6 bases). V shed 3 bases and J shed 5 bases, with 16 bases lying between them. The CDR3 length is 16 residues. The germline V gene has CDR1 MNHEY and CDR2 SMNVEV (reference sequence).

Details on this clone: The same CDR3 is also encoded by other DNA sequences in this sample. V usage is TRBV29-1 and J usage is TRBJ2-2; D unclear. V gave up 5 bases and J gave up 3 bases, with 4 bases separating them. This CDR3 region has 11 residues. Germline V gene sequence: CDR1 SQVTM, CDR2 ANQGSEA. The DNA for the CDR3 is TGCAGCGTTTACTACACCGGGGAGCTGTTTTTT. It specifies CSVYYTGELFF.

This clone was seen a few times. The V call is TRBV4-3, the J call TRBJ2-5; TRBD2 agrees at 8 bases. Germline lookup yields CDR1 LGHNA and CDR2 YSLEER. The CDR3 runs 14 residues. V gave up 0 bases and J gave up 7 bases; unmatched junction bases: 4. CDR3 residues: CASSQDLGGGTQYF. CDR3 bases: TGCGCCAGCAGCCAAGATCTCGGGGGGGGGACCCAGTACTTC.

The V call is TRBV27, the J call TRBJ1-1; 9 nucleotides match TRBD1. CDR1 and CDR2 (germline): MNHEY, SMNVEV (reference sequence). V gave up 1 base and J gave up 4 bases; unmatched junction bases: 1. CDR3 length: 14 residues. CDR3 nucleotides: TGTGCCAGCAGTTTATACAGGGGGCTCACTGAAGCTTTCTTT. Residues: CASSLYRGLTEAFF.

The CDR3, as DNA: TGTGCCAGCAGCCCGGAGGACAGCAATGAGCAGTTCTTC. Translating it yields CASSPEDSNEQFF. The V and J genes are TRBV7-9 and TRBJ2-1; D might be TRBD1 (6 bases). This CDR3 region has 13 residues. Trimming shortened V by 5 bases and J by 6 bases, and 11 bases separated the two germline ends. Per germline, CDR1 SEHNR and CDR2 FQNEAQ (reference sequence).

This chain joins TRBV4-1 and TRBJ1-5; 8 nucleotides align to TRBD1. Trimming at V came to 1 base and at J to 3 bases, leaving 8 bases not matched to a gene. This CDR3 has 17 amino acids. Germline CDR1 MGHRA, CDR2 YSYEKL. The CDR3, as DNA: TGCGCCAGCAGCCAAGGGCCGGGACAGGCAAACAATCAGCCCCAGCATTTT. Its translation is CASSQGPGQANNQPQHF.

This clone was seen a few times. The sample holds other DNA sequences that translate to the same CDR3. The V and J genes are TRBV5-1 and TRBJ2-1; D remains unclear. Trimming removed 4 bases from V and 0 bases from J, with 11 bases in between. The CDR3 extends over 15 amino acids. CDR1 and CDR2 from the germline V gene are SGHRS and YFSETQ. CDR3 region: CASSLDVSSYNEQFF. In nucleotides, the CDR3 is TGCGCCAGCAGCCTGGACGTCAGCTCCTACAATGAGCAGTTCTTC.

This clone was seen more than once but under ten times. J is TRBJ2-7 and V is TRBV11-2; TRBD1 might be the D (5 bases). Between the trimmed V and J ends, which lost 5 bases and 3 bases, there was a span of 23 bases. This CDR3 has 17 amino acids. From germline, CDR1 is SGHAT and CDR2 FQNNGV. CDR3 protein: CASSPLRSRATSYEQYF. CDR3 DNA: TGTGCCAGCAGCCCGCTAAGGTCCAGGGCGACCAGCTACGAGCAGTACTTC.

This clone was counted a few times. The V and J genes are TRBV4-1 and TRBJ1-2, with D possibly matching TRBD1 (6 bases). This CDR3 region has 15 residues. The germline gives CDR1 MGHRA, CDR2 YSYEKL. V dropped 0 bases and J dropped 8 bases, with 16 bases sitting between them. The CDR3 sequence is CASSQEGAGAQGYTF. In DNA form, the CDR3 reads TGCGCCAGCAGCCAAGAGGGGGCGGGGGCGCAGGGCTACACCTTC.

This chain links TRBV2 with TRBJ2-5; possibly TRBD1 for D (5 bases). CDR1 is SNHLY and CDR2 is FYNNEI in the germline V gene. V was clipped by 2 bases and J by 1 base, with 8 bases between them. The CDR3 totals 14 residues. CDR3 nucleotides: TGTGCCAGCAGTGAACAGGGCCCCCAAGAGACCCAGTACTTC. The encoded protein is CASSEQGPQETQYF.

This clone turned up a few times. CDR3 nucleotides: TGCACTACCGGACAGGTCTATGGCTACACCTTC. It is translated as CTTGQVYGYTF. The V and J genes are TRBV20-1 and TRBJ1-2; the match to TRBD1 covers 7 bases. There are 11 residues in the CDR3. Germline V gives CDR1 DFQATT, CDR2 SNEGSKA (reference sequence).

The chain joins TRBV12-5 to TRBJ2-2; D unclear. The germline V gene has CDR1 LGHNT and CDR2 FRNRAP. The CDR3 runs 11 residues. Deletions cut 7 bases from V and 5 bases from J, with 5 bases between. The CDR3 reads CASALTGELFF. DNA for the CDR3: TGTGCTAGTGCGTTAACCGGGGAGCTGTTTTTT.

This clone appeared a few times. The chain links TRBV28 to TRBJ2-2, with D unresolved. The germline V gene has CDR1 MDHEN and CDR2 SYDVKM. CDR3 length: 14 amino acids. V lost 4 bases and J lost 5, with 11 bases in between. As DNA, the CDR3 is TGTGCCAGCAGTTCAACCCTCCGGACCGGGGAGCTGTTTTTT. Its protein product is CASSSTLRTGELFF.

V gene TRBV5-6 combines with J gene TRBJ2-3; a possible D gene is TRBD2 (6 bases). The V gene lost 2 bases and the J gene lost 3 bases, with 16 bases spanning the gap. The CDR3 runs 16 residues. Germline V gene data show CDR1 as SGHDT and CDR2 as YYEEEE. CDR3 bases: TGTGCCAGCAGCTTAGCCGACTGGGGACTGACAGATACGCAGTATTTT. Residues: CASSLADWGLTDTQYF.

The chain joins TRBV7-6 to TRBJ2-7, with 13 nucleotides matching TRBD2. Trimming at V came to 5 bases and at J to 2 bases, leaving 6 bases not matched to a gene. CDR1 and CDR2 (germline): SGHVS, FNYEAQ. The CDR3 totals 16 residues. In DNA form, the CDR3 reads TGTGCCAGCAGCCTGGGGACTAGCGGGGCAACCTACGAGCAGTACTTC. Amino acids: CASSLGTSGATYEQYF. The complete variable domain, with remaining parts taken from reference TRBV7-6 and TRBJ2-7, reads GAGVSQSPRYKVTKRGQDVALRCDPISGHVSLYWYRQALGQGPEFLTYFNYEAQQDKSGLPNDRFSAERPEGSISTLTIQRTEQRDSAMYRCASSLGTSGATYEQYFGPGTRLTVT.

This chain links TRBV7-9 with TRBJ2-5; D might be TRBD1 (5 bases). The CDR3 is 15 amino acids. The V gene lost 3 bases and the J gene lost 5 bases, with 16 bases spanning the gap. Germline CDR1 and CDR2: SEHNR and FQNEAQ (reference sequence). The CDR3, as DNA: TGTGCCAGCAGCTTTGGTATGACAGAGACGGAGACCCAGTACTTC. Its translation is CASSFGMTETETQYF.

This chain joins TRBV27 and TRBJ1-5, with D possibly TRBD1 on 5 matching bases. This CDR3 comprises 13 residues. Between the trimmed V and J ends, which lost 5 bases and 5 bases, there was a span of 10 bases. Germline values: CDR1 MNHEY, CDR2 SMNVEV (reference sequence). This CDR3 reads CASSQGGHQPQHF. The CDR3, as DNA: TGTGCCAGCAGTCAGGGCGGTCATCAGCCCCAGCATTTT.

The CDR3 protein is CASSYSQWTSVYEQYF. The CDR3 DNA sequence: TGTGCCAGCAGTTACTCCCAATGGACTAGCGTCTACGAGCAGTACTTC. The chain combines TRBV6-5 with TRBJ2-7; TRBD2 matches 9 bases. V dropped 0 bases and J dropped 3; count of bases not matched to a gene: 6. This CDR3 contains 16 residues. Germline V CDR1 and CDR2: MNHEY, SVGAGI.

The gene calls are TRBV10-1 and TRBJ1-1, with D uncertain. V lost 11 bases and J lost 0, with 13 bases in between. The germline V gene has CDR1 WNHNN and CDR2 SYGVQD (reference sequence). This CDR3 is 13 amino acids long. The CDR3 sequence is CAGPGKLNTEAFF. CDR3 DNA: TGCGCCGGTCCGGGGAAGTTGAACACTGAAGCTTTCTTT.

The CDR3 sequence is CASSLRGRRRVTGELFF. The CDR3 coding sequence is TGTGCCAGCAGCTTACGAGGAAGAAGGAGGGTCACCGGGGAGCTGTTTTTT. The chain combines TRBV7-2 with TRBJ2-2; tentatively, D is TRBD2 (6 bases). The CDR3 is 17 residues long. The ends were cut back, 2 bases at V and 4 bases at J, with 17 bases in the middle. Per germline, CDR1 SGHTA and CDR2 FQGNSA.

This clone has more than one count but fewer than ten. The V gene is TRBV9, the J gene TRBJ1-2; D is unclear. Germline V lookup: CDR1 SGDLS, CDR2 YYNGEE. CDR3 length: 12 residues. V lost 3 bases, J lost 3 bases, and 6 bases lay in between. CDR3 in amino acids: CASSGGDYGYTF. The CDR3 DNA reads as TGTGCCAGCAGCGGCGGGGACTATGGCTACACCTTC. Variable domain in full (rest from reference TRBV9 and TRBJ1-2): DSGVTQTPKHLITATGQRVTLRCSPRSGDLSVYWYQQSLDQGLQFLIQYYNGEERAKGNILERFSAQQFPDLHSELNLSSLELGDSALYFCASSGGDYGYTFGSGTRLTVV.

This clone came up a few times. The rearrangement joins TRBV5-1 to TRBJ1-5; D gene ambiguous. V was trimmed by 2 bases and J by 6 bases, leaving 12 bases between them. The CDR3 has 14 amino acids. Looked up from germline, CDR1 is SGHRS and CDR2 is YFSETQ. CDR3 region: CASSFSSLSQPQHF. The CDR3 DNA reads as TGCGCCAGCAGCTTTTCCAGTTTAAGTCAGCCCCAGCATTTT.